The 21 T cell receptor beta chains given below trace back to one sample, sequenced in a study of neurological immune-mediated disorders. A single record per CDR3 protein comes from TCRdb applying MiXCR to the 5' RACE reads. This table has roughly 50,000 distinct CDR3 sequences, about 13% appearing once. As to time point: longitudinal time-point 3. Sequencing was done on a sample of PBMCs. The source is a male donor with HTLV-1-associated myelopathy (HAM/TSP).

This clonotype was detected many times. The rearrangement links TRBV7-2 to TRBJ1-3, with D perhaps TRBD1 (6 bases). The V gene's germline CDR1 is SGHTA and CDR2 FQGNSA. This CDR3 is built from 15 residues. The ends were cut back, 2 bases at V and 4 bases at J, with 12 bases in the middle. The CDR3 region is CASSLRGLGGNTIYF. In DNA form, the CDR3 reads TGTGCCAGCAGCTTACGGGGGCTAGGGGGAAACACCATATATTTT.

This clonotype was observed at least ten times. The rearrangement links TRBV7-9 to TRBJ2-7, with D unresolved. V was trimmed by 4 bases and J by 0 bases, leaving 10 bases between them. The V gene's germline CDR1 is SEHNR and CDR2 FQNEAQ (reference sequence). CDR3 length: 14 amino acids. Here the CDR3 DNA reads TGTGCCAGCAGCTCCGACTTAAGCTCCTACGAGCAGTACTTC. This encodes CASSSDLSSYEQYF.

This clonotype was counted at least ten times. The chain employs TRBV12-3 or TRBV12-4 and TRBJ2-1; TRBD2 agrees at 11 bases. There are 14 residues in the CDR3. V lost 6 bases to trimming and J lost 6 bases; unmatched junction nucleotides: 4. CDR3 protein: CASSLGLAVNEQFF. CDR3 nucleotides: TGTGCCAGCAGCCTGGGACTAGCGGTCAATGAGCAGTTCTTC.

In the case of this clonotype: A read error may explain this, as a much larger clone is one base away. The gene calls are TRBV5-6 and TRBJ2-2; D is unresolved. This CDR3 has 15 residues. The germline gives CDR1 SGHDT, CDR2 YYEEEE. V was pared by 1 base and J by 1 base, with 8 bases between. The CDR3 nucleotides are TGTGCCAGCAGCTTGTCGGGTTTGAACACCGGGGAGCTGTTTTTT. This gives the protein CASSLSGLNTGELFF.

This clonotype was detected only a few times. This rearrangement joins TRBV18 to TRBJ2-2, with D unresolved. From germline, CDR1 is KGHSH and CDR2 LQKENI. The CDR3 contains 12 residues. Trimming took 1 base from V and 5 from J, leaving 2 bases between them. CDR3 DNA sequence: TGTGCCAGCTCACCACGGACCGGGGAGCTGTTTTTT. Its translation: CASSPRTGELFF.

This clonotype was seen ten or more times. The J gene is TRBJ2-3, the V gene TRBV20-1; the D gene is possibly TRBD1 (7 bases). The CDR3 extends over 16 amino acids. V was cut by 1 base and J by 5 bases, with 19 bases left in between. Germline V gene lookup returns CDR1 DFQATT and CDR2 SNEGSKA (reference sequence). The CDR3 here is CSARGGDSAQGDTQYF. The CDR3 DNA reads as TGCAGTGCTAGAGGCGGGGACAGCGCCCAGGGAGATACGCAGTATTTT.

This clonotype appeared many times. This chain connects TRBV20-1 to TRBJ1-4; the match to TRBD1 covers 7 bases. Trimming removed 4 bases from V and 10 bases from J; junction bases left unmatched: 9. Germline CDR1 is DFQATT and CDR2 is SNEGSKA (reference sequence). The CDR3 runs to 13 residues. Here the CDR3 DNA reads TGCAGTGCTACGGGACAGTCTATCGGAAAACTGTTTTTT. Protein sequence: CSATGQSIGKLFF.

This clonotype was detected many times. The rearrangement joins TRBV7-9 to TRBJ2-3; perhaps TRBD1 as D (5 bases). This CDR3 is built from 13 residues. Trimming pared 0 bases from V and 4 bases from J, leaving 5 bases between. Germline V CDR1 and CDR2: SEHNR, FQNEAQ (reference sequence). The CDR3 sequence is CASSLAGPDTQYF. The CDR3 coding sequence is TGTGCCAGCAGCTTAGCGGGGCCAGATACGCAGTATTTT.

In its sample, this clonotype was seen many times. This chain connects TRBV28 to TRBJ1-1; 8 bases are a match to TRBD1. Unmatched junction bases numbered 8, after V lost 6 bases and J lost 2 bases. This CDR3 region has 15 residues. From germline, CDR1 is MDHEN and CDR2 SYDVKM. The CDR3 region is CASSPWAGGNTEAFF. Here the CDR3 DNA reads TGTGCCAGCAGCCCCTGGGCAGGGGGCAACACTGAAGCTTTCTTT.

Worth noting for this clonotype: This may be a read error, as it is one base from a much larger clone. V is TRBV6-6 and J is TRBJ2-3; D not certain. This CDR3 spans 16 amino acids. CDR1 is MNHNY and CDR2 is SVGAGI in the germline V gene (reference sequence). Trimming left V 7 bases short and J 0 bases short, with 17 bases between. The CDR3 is CASISATGGSTDTQYF. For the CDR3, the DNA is TGTGCCAGCATTTCCGCGACTGGCGGAAGCACAGATACGCAGTATTTT.

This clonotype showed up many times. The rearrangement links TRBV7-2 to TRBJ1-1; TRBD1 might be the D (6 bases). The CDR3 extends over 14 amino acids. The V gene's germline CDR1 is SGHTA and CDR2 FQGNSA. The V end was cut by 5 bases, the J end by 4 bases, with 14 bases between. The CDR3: CASSPHREVTEAFF. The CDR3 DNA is TGTGCCAGCAGCCCCCACAGGGAGGTCACTGAAGCTTTCTTT.

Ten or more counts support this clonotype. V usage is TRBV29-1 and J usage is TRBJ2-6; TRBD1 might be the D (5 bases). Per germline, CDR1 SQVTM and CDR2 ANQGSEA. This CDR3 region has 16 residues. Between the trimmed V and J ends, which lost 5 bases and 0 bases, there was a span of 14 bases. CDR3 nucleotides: TGCAGCGTTCTTCTCCGGCAGGGCTCTGGGGCCAACGTCCTGACTTTC. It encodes CSVLLRQGSGANVLTF.

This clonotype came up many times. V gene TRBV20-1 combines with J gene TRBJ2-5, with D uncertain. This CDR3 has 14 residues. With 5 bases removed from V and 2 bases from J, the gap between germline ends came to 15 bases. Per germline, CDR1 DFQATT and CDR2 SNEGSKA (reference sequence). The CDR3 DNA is TGCAGTGCTTACCGAGACTCCAATCAAGAGACCCAGTACTTC. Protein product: CSAYRDSNQETQYF.

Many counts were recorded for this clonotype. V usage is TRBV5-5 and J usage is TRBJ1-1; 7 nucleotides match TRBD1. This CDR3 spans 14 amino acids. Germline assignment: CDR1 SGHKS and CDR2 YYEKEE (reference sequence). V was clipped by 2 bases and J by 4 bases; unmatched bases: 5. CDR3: CASSLRQGGTEAFF. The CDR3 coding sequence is TGTGCCAGCAGCTTAAGACAGGGAGGCACTGAAGCTTTCTTT.

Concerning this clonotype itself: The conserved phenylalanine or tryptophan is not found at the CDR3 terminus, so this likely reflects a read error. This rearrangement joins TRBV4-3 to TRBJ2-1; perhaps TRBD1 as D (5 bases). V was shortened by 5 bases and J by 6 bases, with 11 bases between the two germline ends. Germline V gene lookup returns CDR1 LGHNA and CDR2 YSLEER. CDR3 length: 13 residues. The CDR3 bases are TGCGCCAGCAGCACCATCCAGGGCAATGAGCAGTTCGTC. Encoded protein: CASSTIQGNEQFV.

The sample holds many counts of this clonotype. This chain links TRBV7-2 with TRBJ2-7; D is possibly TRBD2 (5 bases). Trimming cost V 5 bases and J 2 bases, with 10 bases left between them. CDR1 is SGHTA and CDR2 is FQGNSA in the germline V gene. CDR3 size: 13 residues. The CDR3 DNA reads TGTGCCAGCAGCCCGCGGGCACCCTACGAGCAGTACTTC. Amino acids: CASSPRAPYEQYF.

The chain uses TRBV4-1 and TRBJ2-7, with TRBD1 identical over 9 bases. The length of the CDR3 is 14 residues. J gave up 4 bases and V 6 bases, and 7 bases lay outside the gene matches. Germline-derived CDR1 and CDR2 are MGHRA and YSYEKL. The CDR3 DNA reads TGCGCCAGCAGTGAGGGACAGGGAGAATACGAGCAGTACTTC. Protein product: CASSEGQGEYEQYF.

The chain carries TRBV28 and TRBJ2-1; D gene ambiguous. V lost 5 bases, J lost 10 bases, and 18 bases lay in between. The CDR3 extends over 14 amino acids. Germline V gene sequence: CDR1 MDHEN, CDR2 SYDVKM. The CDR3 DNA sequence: TGTGCCAGCAGTCCCCAAGCCGGACGGAGAGAGCAGTTCTTC. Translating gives CASSPQAGRREQFF.

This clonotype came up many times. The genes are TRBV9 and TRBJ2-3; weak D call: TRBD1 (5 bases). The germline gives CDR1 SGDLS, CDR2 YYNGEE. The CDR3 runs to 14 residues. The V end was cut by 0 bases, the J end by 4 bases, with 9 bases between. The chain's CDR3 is CASSVVGLSDTQYF. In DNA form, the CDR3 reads TGTGCCAGCAGCGTAGTGGGGCTCTCAGATACGCAGTATTTT.

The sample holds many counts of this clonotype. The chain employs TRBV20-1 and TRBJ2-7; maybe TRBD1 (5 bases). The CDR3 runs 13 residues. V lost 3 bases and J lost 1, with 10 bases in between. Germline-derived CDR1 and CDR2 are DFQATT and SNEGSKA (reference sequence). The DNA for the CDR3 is TGCAGTGCTAGTCCGGCAGGGTCCTACGAGCAGTACTTC. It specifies CSASPAGSYEQYF.

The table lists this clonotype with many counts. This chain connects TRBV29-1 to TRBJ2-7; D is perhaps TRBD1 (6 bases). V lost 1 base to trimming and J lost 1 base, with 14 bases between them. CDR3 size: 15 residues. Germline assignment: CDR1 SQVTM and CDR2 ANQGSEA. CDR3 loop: CSVEGLQGKSYEQYF. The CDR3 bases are TGCAGCGTTGAAGGTCTACAGGGAAAGTCCTACGAGCAGTACTTC.